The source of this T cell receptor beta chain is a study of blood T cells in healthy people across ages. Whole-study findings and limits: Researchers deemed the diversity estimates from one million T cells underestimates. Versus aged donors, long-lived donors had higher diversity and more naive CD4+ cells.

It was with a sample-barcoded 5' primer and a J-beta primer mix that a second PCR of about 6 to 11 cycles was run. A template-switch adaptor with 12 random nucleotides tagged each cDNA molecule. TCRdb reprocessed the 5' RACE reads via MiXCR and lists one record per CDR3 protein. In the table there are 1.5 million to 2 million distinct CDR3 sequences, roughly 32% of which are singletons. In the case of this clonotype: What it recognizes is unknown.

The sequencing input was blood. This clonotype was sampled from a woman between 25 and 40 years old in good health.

CDR3: CASSYQAMTKNIQYF. DNA for the CDR3: TGTGCCAGCAGTTACCAAGCTATGACCAAAAACATTCAGTACTTC. This sequence joins TRBV6-2 or TRBV6-3 and TRBJ2-4; no firm D call. The V end was cut by 2 bases, the J end by 2 bases, with 10 bases between. This CDR3 is built from 15 residues. Looked up from germline, CDR1 is MNHEY and CDR2 is SVGEGT.